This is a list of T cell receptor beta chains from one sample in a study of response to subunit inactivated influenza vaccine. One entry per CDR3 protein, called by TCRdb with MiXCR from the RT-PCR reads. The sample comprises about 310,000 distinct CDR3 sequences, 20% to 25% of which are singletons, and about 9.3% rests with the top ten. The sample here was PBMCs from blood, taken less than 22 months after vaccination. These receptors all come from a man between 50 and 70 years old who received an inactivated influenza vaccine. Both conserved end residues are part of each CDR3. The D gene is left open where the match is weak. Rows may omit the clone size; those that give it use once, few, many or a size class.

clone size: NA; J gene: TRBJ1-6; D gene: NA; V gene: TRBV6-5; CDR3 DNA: TGTGCCAGCAGTTACGCGGGAAATAATTCACCCCTCCACTTT; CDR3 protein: CASSYAGNNSPLHF
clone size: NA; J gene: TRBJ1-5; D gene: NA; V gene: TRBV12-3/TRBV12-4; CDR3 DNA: TGTGCCAGCAGTTTAGCGGGACCTTATAGCAATCAGCCCCAGCATTTT; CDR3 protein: CASSLAGPYSNQPQHF
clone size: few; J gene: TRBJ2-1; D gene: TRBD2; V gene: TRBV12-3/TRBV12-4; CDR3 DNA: TGTGCCAGCAGTTTCCGGGGGGGCCTCTCCTACAATGAGCAGTTCTTC; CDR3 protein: CASSFRGGLSYNEQFF
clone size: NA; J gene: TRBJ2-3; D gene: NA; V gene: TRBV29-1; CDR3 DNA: TGCAGCGTTGATGTGAGGCTAGCGATCGGCACAGATACGCAGTATTTT; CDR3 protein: CSVDVRLAIGTDTQYF
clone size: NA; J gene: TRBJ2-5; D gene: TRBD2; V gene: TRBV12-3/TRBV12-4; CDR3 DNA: TGTGCCAGCAGTTACCCACCTAGCGGACAAGAGACCCAGTACTTC; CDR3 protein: CASSYPPSGQETQYF
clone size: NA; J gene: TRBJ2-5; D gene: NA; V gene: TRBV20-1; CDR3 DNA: TGCAGTGCGAGGCGGGCCCAAGAGACCCAGTACTTC; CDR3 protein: CSARRAQETQYF
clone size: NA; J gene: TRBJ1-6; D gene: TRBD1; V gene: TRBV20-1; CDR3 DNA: TGCAGTGCTAGTAGACAGGGGGAGAATTCACCCCTCCACTTT; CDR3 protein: CSASRQGENSPLHF
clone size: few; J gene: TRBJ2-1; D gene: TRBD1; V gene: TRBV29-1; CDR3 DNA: TGCAGCGTTGAAGATCGGGGAGACAGGGGGCGCCGGGATCTGGTGCAGTTCTTC; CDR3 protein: CSVEDRGDRGRRDLVQFF
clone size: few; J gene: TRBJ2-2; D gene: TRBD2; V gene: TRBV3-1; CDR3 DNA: TGTGCCAGCAGCCCGGGACTCCCACTAGCGGGGCTCACCGGGGAGCTGTTTTTT; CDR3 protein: CASSPGLPLAGLTGELFF
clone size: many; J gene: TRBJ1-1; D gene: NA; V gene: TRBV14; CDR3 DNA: TGTGCCAGCAGCCAAGATAAACGCCGGGTTCGGGCTTTCTTT; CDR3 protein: CASSQDKRRVRAFF
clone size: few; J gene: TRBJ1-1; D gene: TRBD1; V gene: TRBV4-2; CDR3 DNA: TGTGCCAGCAGCCAACCGGGACAGCCCGATGCTGAAGCTTTCTTT; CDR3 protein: CASSQPGQPDAEAFF
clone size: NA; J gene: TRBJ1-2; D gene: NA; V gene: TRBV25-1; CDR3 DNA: TGTGCCAGCAGTGAATCCGGGGGGGGCGGATATGGCTACACCTTC; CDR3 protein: CASSESGGGGYGYTF
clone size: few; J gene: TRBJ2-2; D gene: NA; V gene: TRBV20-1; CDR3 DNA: TGCAGTGCTAGTCTCTGGGGTACCGGGGAGCTGTTTTTT; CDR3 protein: CSASLWGTGELFF
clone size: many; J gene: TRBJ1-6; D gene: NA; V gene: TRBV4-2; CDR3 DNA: TGTGCCAGCAGCCAAGAGGGCCTATCTGCTCTGGATTCACCCCTCCACTTT; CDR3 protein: CASSQEGLSALDSPLHF
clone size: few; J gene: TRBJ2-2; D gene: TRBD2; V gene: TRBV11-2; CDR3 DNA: TGTGCCAGCAGCTTCCAGCTAGCGGGAGGGCCCGGCACCGGGGAGCTGTTTTTT; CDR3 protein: CASSFQLAGGPGTGELFF
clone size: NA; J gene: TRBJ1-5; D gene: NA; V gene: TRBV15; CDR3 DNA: TGTGCCACCGATCAGGGATTAAGGGGGCCCCAGCATTTT; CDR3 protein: CATDQGLRGPQHF
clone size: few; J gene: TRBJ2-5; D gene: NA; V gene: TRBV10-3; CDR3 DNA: TGTGCCATCAGTGAATCAGGACGCACCCAAGAGACCCAGTACTTC; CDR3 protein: CAISESGRTQETQYF
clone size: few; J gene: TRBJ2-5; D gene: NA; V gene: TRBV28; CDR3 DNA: TGTGCCAGCAGTGACCGAGGGACAAAAAGAGGAGAGACCCAGTACTTC; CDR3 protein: CASSDRGTKRGETQYF
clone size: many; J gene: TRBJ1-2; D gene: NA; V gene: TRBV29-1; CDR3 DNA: TGCAGCGTTGAAGACAGGGGTAATGGCTACACCTTC; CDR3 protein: CSVEDRGNGYTF
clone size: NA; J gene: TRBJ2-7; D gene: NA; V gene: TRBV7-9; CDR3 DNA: TGTGCCAGCAGCTTATTTCCACGGACAGATTACGAGCAGTACTTC; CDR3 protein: CASSLFPRTDYEQYF
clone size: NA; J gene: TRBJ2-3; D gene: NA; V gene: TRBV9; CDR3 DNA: TGTGCCAGCAGCGTAGCAACTACATGGGATACGCAGTATTTT; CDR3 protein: CASSVATTWDTQYF
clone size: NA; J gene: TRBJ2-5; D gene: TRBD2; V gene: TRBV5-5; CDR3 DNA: TGTGCCAGCAGCACTGCGCCTAGCGGGGGGCCAGAGACCCAGTACTTC; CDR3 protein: CASSTAPSGGPETQYF